The 16 T cell receptor beta chains below were found in one sample sequenced in a study of response to subunit inactivated influenza vaccine. From the RT-PCR reads, TCRdb called clonotypes with MiXCR, one entry per CDR3 protein. The sample holds 800,000 or so distinct CDR3 sequences, 21% seen once. The sample consisted of PBMCs from blood, taken 5 to 6 days after vaccination. The receptors shown here come from a man between 50 and 59 years old who received an inactivated influenza vaccine.

This rearrangement joins TRBV12-3 or TRBV12-4 to TRBJ2-1; D unresolved. CDR3 length: 12 amino acids. With 2 bases removed from V and 6 bases from J, the gap between germline ends came to 5 bases. CDR3: CASSLKVNEQFF. The CDR3 nucleotides read TGTGCCAGCAGTTTAAAGGTCAATGAGCAGTTCTTC.

This clonotype came up once. This chain connects TRBV7-6 to TRBJ2-5, with no clear D. Trimming took 6 bases from V and 3 from J, leaving 17 bases between them. Germline CDR1 and CDR2: SGHVS and FNYEAQ. This CDR3 has 15 residues. The CDR3 DNA reads TGTGCCAGCAGACCTATCGAGCCTGGGAAAGAGACCCAGTACTTC. Translation: CASRPIEPGKETQYF. The whole variable domain, filled in from reference TRBV7-6 and TRBJ2-5, reads GAGVSQSPRYKVTKRGQDVALRCDPISGHVSLYWYRQALGQGPEFLTYFNYEAQQDKSGLPNDRFSAERPEGSISTLTIQRTEQRDSAMYRCASRPIEPGKETQYFGPGTRLLVL.

In nucleotides, the CDR3 is TGTGCCAGCAGTTCGTGGGGGAACCAAGAGACCCAGTACTTC. It encodes CASSSWGNQETQYF. The chain has TRBV12-3 or TRBV12-4 and TRBJ2-5, with D perhaps matching TRBD1 or TRBD2 (5 bases each). The CDR3 spans 14 residues. V lost 4 bases and J lost 0, with 9 bases in between.

The table lists this clonotype with a few counts. V gene TRBV11-1 combines with J gene TRBJ2-5, with 9 bases aligning to TRBD2. Trimming at V came to 4 bases and at J to 1 base, leaving 4 bases not matched to a gene. The CDR3 has 15 amino acids. From germline, CDR1 is SGHAT and CDR2 FQDESV (reference sequence). The CDR3 bases are TGTGCCAGCAGCTCCGGACTAGCGACCCAAGAGACCCAGTACTTC. Encoded protein: CASSSGLATQETQYF. The whole variable domain, filled in from reference TRBV11-1 and TRBJ2-5, reads EAEVAQSPRYKITEKSQAVAFWCDPISGHATLYWYRQILGQGPELLVQFQDESVVDDSQLPKDRFSAERLKGVDSTLKIQPAELGDSAMYLCASSSGLATQETQYFGPGTRLLVL.

The CDR3 DNA is TGTGCCAGTAGTATAGGGACAGAATACGAGCAGTACTTC. Translation: CASSIGTEYEQYF. The chain recombines TRBV19 with TRBJ2-7; D is perhaps TRBD1 (6 bases). Per germline, CDR1 LNHDA and CDR2 SQIVND (reference sequence). This CDR3 has 13 residues. V dropped 1 base and J dropped 4 bases, with 8 bases sitting between them.

This clonotype was seen a few times. The rearrangement links TRBV12-3 or TRBV12-4 to TRBJ2-1; 9 nucleotides match TRBD2. CDR3 length: 15 amino acids. V was clipped by 1 base and J by 6 bases; unmatched bases: 4. CDR3 in DNA: TGTGCCAGCAGTTTAGTTGGTAGCGGGAGCAATGAGCAGTTCTTC. It specifies CASSLVGSGSNEQFF.

The V gene is TRBV5-1, the J gene TRBJ1-4; TRBD1 is a possible D gene (5 bases). The CDR3 has 15 residues. Germline values: CDR1 SGHRS, CDR2 YFSETQ. The V and J ends lost 0 bases and 8 bases respectively, with 14 bases between them. The CDR3 coding sequence is TGCGCCAGCAGCTTGGAAGGGGTGAGAAGGGAAAAACTGTTTTTT. Protein: CASSLEGVRREKLFF.

This clonotype came up many times. This chain connects TRBV15 to TRBJ2-1; 7 bases are shared with TRBD2. The V and J ends lost 0 bases and 5 bases, in that order; junction bases with no gene match: 7. The germline V gene encodes CDR1 LNHNV and CDR2 YYDKDF (reference sequence). There are 16 residues in the CDR3. The chain's CDR3 is CATSRERLAANNEQFF. CDR3 DNA sequence: TGTGCCACCAGCAGAGAAAGGCTAGCGGCAAACAATGAGCAGTTCTTC.

The chain combines TRBV5-1 with TRBJ2-1; D is perhaps TRBD2 (5 bases). Germline assignment: CDR1 SGHRS and CDR2 YFSETQ. This CDR3 contains 15 residues. With 1 base removed from V and 1 base from J, the gap between germline ends came to 9 bases. The CDR3 here is CASSLSRESYNEQFF. The DNA for the CDR3 is TGCGCCAGCAGCTTGTCCCGGGAATCCTACAATGAGCAGTTCTTC.

This clonotype has only a few counts. CDR3 nucleotides: TGCGCCAGCAACGACGTAATGAACACTGAAGCTTTCTTT. Translation gives CASNDVMNTEAFF. The V and J genes are TRBV5-1 and TRBJ1-1; D gene ambiguous. Germline CDR1 and CDR2: SGHRS and YFSETQ. V lost 6 bases, J lost 0 bases, and 9 bases lay in between. The CDR3 is 13 amino acids. Supplemented by reference TRBV5-1 and TRBJ1-1, the full variable domain reads KAGVTQTPRYLIKTRGQQVTLSCSPISGHRSVSWYQQTPGQGLQFLFEYFSETQRNKGNFPGRFSGRQFSNSRSEMNVSTLELGDSALYLCASNDVMNTEAFFGQGTRLTVV.

This clonotype was observed a handful of times. The CDR3 DNA follows: TGTGCCAGCAGCCCAGGGACTAGCCAGTTCTTC. It translates to CASSPGTSQFF. V gene TRBV7-9 combines with J gene TRBJ2-1; 9 bases line up with TRBD2. The length of the CDR3 is 11 residues. CDR1 is SEHNR, CDR2 FQNEAQ, per germline (reference sequence). The V and J ends lost 5 bases and 13 bases, in that order; junction bases with no gene match: 3.

In DNA form, the CDR3 reads TGTGCCAGCAGCGCTGCGGACAGGGACTATAATTCACCCCTCCACTTT. Translating gives CASSAADRDYNSPLHF. The chain recombines TRBV11-2 with TRBJ1-6; 8 nucleotides agree with TRBD1. This CDR3 region has 16 residues. In germline, CDR1 is SGHAT, CDR2 FQNNGV. Trimming removed 5 bases from V and 3 bases from J; junction bases left unmatched: 6.

The chain couples TRBV12-3 or TRBV12-4 to TRBJ2-3; D assignment may be TRBD1 or TRBD2 (5 bases each). Trimming took 10 bases from V and 2 from J, leaving 16 bases between them. The CDR3 loop spans 14 amino acids. As DNA, the CDR3 is TGTGCCACCTCAATTGGGGGAAACACAGATACGCAGTATTTT. Translated, it gives CATSIGGNTDTQYF.

This clonotype was observed at least ten times. The chain joins TRBV5-1 to TRBJ2-1; D remains ambiguous. The V and J ends lost 1 base and 5 bases respectively, with 10 bases between them. The CDR3 totals 14 residues. Looked up from germline, CDR1 is SGHRS and CDR2 is YFSETQ. CDR3 sequence: CASSLKGRDNEQFF. The DNA of the CDR3 is TGCGCCAGCAGCTTGAAGGGTAGGGACAATGAGCAGTTCTTC.

This clonotype was observed a handful of times. The chain combines TRBV29-1 with TRBJ2-5; TRBD2 matches 8 bases. The CDR3 loop spans 15 amino acids. Germline V CDR1 and CDR2: SQVTM, ANQGSEA. V shed 2 bases and J 4 bases; nucleotides not matched to a gene: 9. As DNA, the CDR3 is TGCAGCGTTGAACCGAGCGGGAGAGAAGGAGAGACCCAGTACTTC. Encoded protein: CSVEPSGREGETQYF.

The V and J genes are TRBV11-2 and TRBJ2-7; D is uncertain. Trimming left V 6 bases short and J 2 bases short, with 8 bases between. The CDR3 spans 12 residues. Germline CDR1 reads SGHAT; CDR2 reads FQNNGV. DNA for the CDR3: TGTGCCAGCAGACCCGGAGCCTACGAGCAGTACTTC. As protein: CASRPGAYEQYF.